These 17 T cell receptor beta chains share one sample of origin, sequenced in a study of blood T cell repertoires in COVID-19. Only in-frame clones appear in the TCRdb table, and some are missing; sequencing was by immunoSEQ multiplex PCR. The table has more than 150,000 clones, roughly 79% seen once; the top ten hold around 12%. Specimen: peripheral blood. The receptors here all came from a woman of 80 years or more with COVID-19, enrolled during active disease.

This clone was seen only once. This chain links TRBV2 with TRBJ1-2; 7 nucleotides match TRBD1. This CDR3 is 15 amino acids long. The ends lost 4 bases at V and 4 bases at J; junction bases unmatched: 9. From germline, CDR1 is SNHLY and CDR2 FYNNEI. Here the CDR3 reads CASSGLGQSSYGYTF. The DNA of the CDR3 is TGTGCCAGCAGTGGGCTGGGACAGTCATCCTATGGCTACACCTTC.

This clone was found a few times. The rearrangement uses TRBV5-4 and TRBJ2-1, with 7 bases fitting TRBD1. This CDR3 is built from 16 residues. From germline, CDR1 is SGHNT and CDR2 YYREEE (reference sequence). The trim removed 3 bases at V and 5 bases at J, leaving 11 bases unmatched. CDR3 sequence (DNA): TGTGCCAGCAGCTCGCCCCGGGACAGTTTAAACAATGAGCAGTTCTTC. Amino acids: CASSSPRDSLNNEQFF. The full variable domain, in which reference TRBV5-4 and TRBJ2-1 provide the parts outside the CDR3, is ETGVTQSPTHLIKTRGQQVTLRCSSQSGHNTVSWYQQALGQGPQFIFQYYREEENGRGNFPPRFSGLQFPNYSSELNVNALELDDSALYLCASSSPRDSLNNEQFFGPGTRLTVL.

The J gene is TRBJ2-3, the V gene TRBV19; 12 bases map to TRBD2. The germline CDR1 and CDR2 sequences are LNHDA and SQIVND (reference sequence). Trimming at V came to 6 bases and at J to 3 bases, leaving 7 bases not matched to a gene. This CDR3 is built from 16 residues. This chain's CDR3 is CASSATSGSGTDTQYF. CDR3 in DNA: TGTGCCAGTAGCGCGACTAGCGGGAGCGGTACAGATACGCAGTATTTT.

The sample holds one count of this clone. The rearrangement links TRBV24-1 to TRBJ1-5, with D maybe TRBD1 (5 bases). Germline V gene lookup returns CDR1 KGHDR and CDR2 SFDVKD. The CDR3 has 14 residues. V was clipped by 4 bases and J by 5 bases, with 11 bases between them. CDR3 protein: CATSDQGYDQPQHF. The DNA of the CDR3 is TGTGCCACCAGTGACCAGGGCTATGATCAGCCCCAGCATTTT.

V is TRBV7-9 and J is TRBJ2-5; 10 bases line up with TRBD2. The CDR3 is 17 amino acids. J gave up 2 bases and V 2 bases, and 8 bases lay outside the gene matches. Germline CDR1 is SEHNR and CDR2 is FQNEAQ (reference sequence). CDR3 sequence reads: CASSLSLAGVVQETQYF. In DNA, the CDR3 is TGTGCCAGCAGCTTAAGCCTAGCGGGAGTAGTACAAGAGACCCAGTACTTC.

The table lists this clone with a few counts. In the same sample, other DNA sequences code for this CDR3. The J gene is TRBJ2-5, the V gene TRBV11-3, with D maybe TRBD2 (7 bases). The CDR3 loop spans 17 amino acids. V dropped 1 base and J dropped 5 bases, with 20 bases sitting between them. Per the germline V gene, CDR1 is SGHNT and CDR2 is YENEEA. The CDR3 region is CASSLVTMRGGAETQYF. DNA of the CDR3: TGTGCCAGCAGCTTAGTTACTATGAGGGGGGGGGCGGAGACCCAGTACTTC.

The chain employs TRBV27 and TRBJ1-5; D call uncertain. The CDR3 has 14 residues. Germline CDR1 and CDR2: MNHEY and SMNVEV (reference sequence). The V end was cut by 2 bases, the J end by 1 base, with 6 bases between. The CDR3 DNA reads as TGTGCCAGCAGTTTACAGATGAGCAATCAGCCCCAGCATTTT. Amino acid sequence: CASSLQMSNQPQHF.

J is TRBJ1-6 and V is TRBV2; D call uncertain. Per the germline V gene, CDR1 is SNHLY and CDR2 is FYNNEI. The CDR3 extends over 13 amino acids. V shed 4 bases and J shed 7 bases, with 8 bases lying between them. This CDR3 is CASSVFANSPLHF. The CDR3 DNA follows: TGTGCCAGCAGTGTATTCGCGAATTCACCCCTCCACTTT.

This chain connects TRBV30 to TRBJ1-2; no reliable D call. The CDR3 spans 13 residues. Germline-derived CDR1 and CDR2 are GTSNPN and SVGIG (reference sequence). V was shortened by 5 bases and J by 4 bases, with 14 bases between the two germline ends. The CDR3 DNA follows: TGTGCCTGGGGTGGGCAGAGCGGCTATGGCTACACCTTC. The encoded protein is CAWGGQSGYGYTF.

The rearrangement links TRBV2 to TRBJ2-3, with D perhaps matching TRBD2 (6 bases). Deletions cut 5 bases from V and 3 bases from J, with 18 bases between. CDR3 length: 16 amino acids. Looked up from germline, CDR1 is SNHLY and CDR2 is FYNNEI. CDR3 DNA: TGTGCCAGCAGTATCTCCGGGACTCGCGGAACAGATACGCAGTATTTT. Amino acids: CASSISGTRGTDTQYF.

A note on this clone: Other DNA sequences of this sample code for an identical CDR3. This chain joins TRBV30 and TRBJ1-1; D might be TRBD1 (5 bases). Trimming shortened V by 1 base and J by 2 bases, and 8 bases separated the two germline ends. Germline V gives CDR1 GTSNPN, CDR2 SVGIG (reference sequence). This CDR3 contains 13 residues. CDR3 in amino acids: CAWSGQSNTEAFF. Written as DNA, the CDR3 is TGTGCCTGGAGTGGACAGAGCAACACTGAAGCTTTCTTT.

The genes are TRBV7-3 and TRBJ2-7; possibly TRBD2 for D (5 bases). The V gene lost 5 bases and the J gene lost 0 bases, with 20 bases spanning the gap. The CDR3 has 17 amino acids. CDR1 is SGHTA and CDR2 is FQGTGA in the germline V gene. CDR3 in amino acids: CASSPPAPRDSSYEQYF. The CDR3 DNA reads TGTGCCAGCAGCCCACCTGCCCCGAGGGATAGCTCCTACGAGCAGTACTTC.

The chain recombines TRBV5-6 with TRBJ2-1; 8 bases line up with TRBD1. Germline trimming cut 2 bases from V and 7 bases from J; bases unmatched to any gene: 5. The CDR3 sequence is 14 residues long. The germline gives CDR1 SGHDT, CDR2 YYEEEE. CDR3 DNA: TGTGCCAGCAGCTTTGGACAGGGATGGAATGAGCAGTTCTTC. It translates to CASSFGQGWNEQFF.

There are a few counts of this clone. The chain employs TRBV4-1 and TRBJ1-5; D remains ambiguous. Germline CDR1 MGHRA, CDR2 YSYEKL. CDR3 length: 16 residues. Trimming removed 1 base from V and 2 bases from J, with 12 bases in between. DNA for the CDR3: TGCGCCAGCAGCCAAGTATTCGGGTACCGCAATCAGCCCCAGCATTTT. This encodes CASSQVFGYRNQPQHF.

This sequence joins TRBV7-9 and TRBJ1-4; D gene uncertain. Germline values: CDR1 SEHNR, CDR2 FQNEAQ (reference sequence). The CDR3 length is 14 residues. Trimming shortened V by 5 bases and J by 4 bases, and 11 bases separated the two germline ends. DNA of the CDR3: TGTGCCAGCAGCCTAAGATTGAGTAATGAAAAACTGTTTTTT. Translating it yields CASSLRLSNEKLFF.

The V call is TRBV4-2, the J call TRBJ1-1, with unresolved D. Germline assignment: CDR1 LGHNA and CDR2 YNFKEQ. The CDR3 is 13 amino acids. V was cut by 4 bases and J by 5 bases, with 11 bases left in between. In nucleotides, the CDR3 is TGTGCCAGCAGCCTGAAGATTACAACTGAAGCTTTCTTT. Translated, it gives CASSLKITTEAFF.

The chain is built from TRBV10-1 and TRBJ2-6, with D possibly matching TRBD1 (6 bases). CDR1 is WNHNN, CDR2 SYGVQD, per germline (reference sequence). Between the trimmed V and J ends, which lost 0 bases and 2 bases, there was a span of 17 bases. This CDR3 has 19 amino acids. This CDR3 reads CASSESPRQAEAGANVLTF. CDR3 in DNA: TGCGCCAGCAGTGAGTCTCCCCGACAGGCTGAAGCTGGGGCCAACGTCCTGACTTTC.